This T cell receptor (beta chain) derives from a study of Ad26.COV2.S vaccination and SARS-CoV-2 variants. Repertoires were generated with immunoSEQ multiplex PCR, while TCRdb's copy carries only in-frame clones and drops some. The data contain hundreds of thousands of clones, about 87% of them seen just once; the ten biggest clones take up around 6.4%. The V and J ends lost 1 base and 0 bases respectively, with 8 bases between them. Germline CDR1 reads MNHNS; CDR2 reads SASEGT. The CDR3 is made up of 15 amino acids. The sample's treatment: roughly 20 received Ad26.COV2.S at low or high dose, single or two shots; about 5 received placebo; per-sample allocation not given. Samples analyzed were those drawn on day 63 after the first vaccine or placebo injection.

The clonotype comes from a person between 18 and 60 years old who received the Ad26.COV2.S COVID-19 vaccine or a placebo. The chain carries TRBV6-1 and TRBJ2-3, with D hard to call. The sample consisted of peripheral blood, taken in a trial of Ad26.COV2.S vaccine versus placebo. This CDR3 reads CASSEDPTSTDTQYF. The CDR3 nucleotides read TGTGCCAGCAGTGAAGACCCTACTAGCACAGATACGCAGTATTTT.